This TCR beta chain was profiled in a study of blood T cell repertoires in COVID-19. J was trimmed by 3 bases and V by 3 bases; bases with no gene match: 2. The germline V gene has CDR1 LGHDT and CDR2 YNNKEL (reference sequence). The CDR3 extends over 15 amino acids. Per the study methods: Estimation of nucleated cell counts relied on the amplification of reference gene primers. The assay was immunoSEQ multiplex PCR, and TCRdb's table has in-frame clones only and misses some. Clonal size and the V and J genes are those of that table, whereas D and trimming came from the DNA. The sample lists 350,000 to 400,000 clones, approximately 92% occurring once. Two negative PCRs, clearance, or symptom resolution were required of recovered Cohort 3 donors.

This sequence was found in a man aged 18 to 30 who had recovered from COVID-19. The chain uses TRBV3-1 (or the pseudogene TRBV3-2) and TRBJ2-3, with 11 bases fitting TRBD2. Sequenced: PBMCs or T cells enriched from blood (not recorded which). This CDR3 reads CASSQTSGVTDTQYF. The CDR3 nucleotides read TGTGCCAGCAGCCAGACTAGCGGGGTTACAGATACGCAGTATTTT.